A single sample gave rise to the 30 T cell receptor beta chains below, sequenced in a study of technical replicates of blood from a few donors. Assay used: immunoSEQ multiplex PCR; TCRdb lists only in-frame clones, some missing. The sample lists tens of thousands of clones; 96% were seen once. Specimen: T cells isolated from PBMCs. Receptor source: a human donor in good health.

The CDR3 DNA reads as TGTGCCAGTAGTATCTCAGCGGGAGTATACGAGCAGTACTTC. Amino acids: CASSISAGVYEQYF. V usage is TRBV19 and J usage is TRBJ2-7; 8 nucleotides agree with TRBD2. There are 14 residues in the CDR3. V trimming: 3 bases; J trimming: 4 bases; junction bases outside the gene matches: 5. CDR1 is LNHDA, CDR2 SQIVND, per germline (reference sequence).

This CDR3 is CASSLDRPQHF. The DNA of the CDR3 is TGTGCCAGCAGCCTCGACAGGCCTCAACATTTT. V is TRBV2 and J is TRBJ1-5; tentative D call: TRBD1 (6 bases). CDR3 length equals 11 residues. Looked up from germline, CDR1 is SNHLY and CDR2 is FYNNEI. Trimming took 6 bases from V and 16 from J, leaving 16 bases between them.

The chain is built from TRBV11-3 and TRBJ2-7; 12 bases line up with TRBD1. Germline V gives CDR1 SGHNT, CDR2 YENEEA. The length of the CDR3 is 14 residues. V lost 5 bases, J lost 8 bases, and 7 bases stayed unmatched. The CDR3 protein is CASSTGGTGGKQYF. The CDR3 nucleotides read TGTGCCAGCAGCACAGGGGGGACAGGGGGCAAGCAGTACTTC.

The chain links TRBV11-3 to TRBJ2-5; TRBD2 matches 8 bases. Germline V gene data show CDR1 as SGHNT and CDR2 as YENEEA. V lost 7 bases, J lost 5 bases, and 12 bases stayed unmatched. The length of the CDR3 is 15 residues. CDR3 nucleotides: TGTGCCAGCACCGATTCGGGCGGGAGGACGGAGACCCAGTACTTC. Translation gives CASTDSGGRTETQYF.

The chain has TRBV27 and TRBJ2-7; D is perhaps TRBD1 (5 bases). The V end was cut by 0 bases, the J end by 2 bases, with 11 bases between. The CDR3 is 15 amino acids. The V gene's germline CDR1 is MNHEY and CDR2 SMNVEV (reference sequence). Written as DNA, the CDR3 is TGTGCCAGCAGTTTATCGGGCAGGGTCCCCTACGAGCAGTACTTC. Its translation: CASSLSGRVPYEQYF.

This chain uses TRBV30 with TRBJ2-1; D perhaps matches TRBD2 (6 bases). The germline V gene has CDR1 GTSNPN and CDR2 SVGIG (reference sequence). Trimming took off 5 bases at V and 5 bases at J, with 13 bases between the two ends. This CDR3 contains 13 residues. The chain's CDR3 is CAWVGTHNNEQFF. In DNA form, the CDR3 reads TGTGCCTGGGTCGGGACTCATAACAATGAGCAGTTCTTC.

The rearrangement joins TRBV28 to TRBJ2-7; 7 bases align to TRBD2. The CDR3 runs to 14 residues. Trimming removed 6 bases from V and 0 bases from J; junction bases left unmatched: 5. Germline CDR1 is MDHEN and CDR2 is SYDVKM. In DNA form, the CDR3 reads TGTGCCAGCAGGGTCCCGGGGGGCTCCTACGAGCAGTACTTC. Translating it yields CASRVPGGSYEQYF.

The chain links TRBV11-2 to TRBJ2-7; maybe TRBD2 (6 bases). Trimming stripped 6 bases from V and 4 bases from J, with 16 bases between. Germline CDR1 is SGHAT and CDR2 is FQNNGV. This CDR3 has 14 amino acids. This chain's CDR3 is CASRRRDSAYEQYF. CDR3 sequence (DNA): TGTGCCAGCAGGCGGCGGGACTCTGCTTACGAGCAGTACTTC.

The J gene is TRBJ2-1, the V gene TRBV7-2; TRBD2 agrees at 10 bases. V lost 1 base to trimming and J lost 6 bases; unmatched junction nucleotides: 12. The germline gives CDR1 SGHTA, CDR2 FQGNSA. The CDR3 consists of 18 residues. The CDR3 DNA reads TGTGCCAGCAGCTTAGGTCTGCTAGCGGGAGTTATGGGCAATGAGCAGTTCTTC. It translates to CASSLGLLAGVMGNEQFF. The variable domain in full, with the rest retrieved from reference TRBV7-2 and TRBJ2-1, is GAGVSQSPSNKVTEKGKDVELRCDPISGHTALYWYRQSLGQGLEFLIYFQGNSAPDKSGLPSDRFSAERTGGSVSTLTIQRTQQEDSAVYLCASSLGLLAGVMGNEQFFGPGTRLTVL.

The rearrangement joins TRBV30 to TRBJ2-1; D is unclear. The V gene lost 8 bases and the J gene lost 9 bases, with 11 bases spanning the gap. Germline CDR1 reads GTSNPN; CDR2 reads SVGIG (reference sequence). The CDR3 sequence is 10 residues long. This CDR3 reads CALGYGEQFF. CDR3 coding DNA: TGTGCCCTCGGGTACGGTGAGCAGTTCTTC.

The genes are TRBV19 and TRBJ2-7, with D possibly being TRBD2 (6 bases). CDR3 length equals 13 residues. Looked up from germline, CDR1 is LNHDA and CDR2 is SQIVND (reference sequence). Deletions cut 5 bases from V and 3 bases from J, with 11 bases between. The CDR3 DNA reads as TGTGCCAGTAGTTCGGGGGAGGTCTACGAGCAGTACTTC. Its protein product is CASSSGEVYEQYF.

The rearrangement joins TRBV9 to TRBJ1-1; 10 bases are shared with TRBD1. Germline CDR1 is SGDLS and CDR2 is YYNGEE. CDR3 length: 13 residues. V lost 7 bases to trimming and J lost 5 bases; unmatched junction nucleotides: 5. The CDR3 DNA sequence: TGTGCCAGCGCGACAGGGGGCAAGACTGAAGCTTTCTTT. This translates into CASATGGKTEAFF.

The rearrangement links TRBV7-3 to TRBJ2-6; 10 bases align to TRBD1. The CDR3 spans 20 residues. V was pared by 5 bases and J by 1 base, with 14 bases of the junction left unmatched. CDR1 and CDR2 from the germline V gene are SGHTA and FQGTGA. CDR3 DNA sequence: TGTGCCAGCAGCCCAGGGTTAGGGAGACAGGGGGCTTCTGGGGCCAACGTCCTGACTTTC. Residues: CASSPGLGRQGASGANVLTF.

This rearrangement joins TRBV7-8 to TRBJ2-1; D gene unclear. The CDR3 contains 11 residues. Deletions cut 1 base from V and 9 bases from J, with 4 bases between. Germline CDR1 SGHVS, CDR2 FQNEAQ. The CDR3 loop is CASSLVSEQFF. The CDR3 DNA sequence: TGTGCCAGCAGCTTAGTCAGTGAGCAGTTCTTC.

The J gene is TRBJ2-5, the V gene TRBV13; the D gene is possibly TRBD1 (5 bases). The germline V gene encodes CDR1 PRHDT and CDR2 FYEKMQ (reference sequence). Trimming removed 3 bases from V and 4 bases from J, with 18 bases in between. This CDR3 is built from 16 residues. CDR3 nucleotide sequence: TGTGCCAGCAGCTTCTACGAGTCCAGTAGGGGAGAGACCCAGTACTTC. The encoded protein is CASSFYESSRGETQYF.

The V call is TRBV5-8, the J call TRBJ1-5; 9 bases align to TRBD1. From germline, CDR1 is SGHTS and CDR2 YDEGEE. After removal of 2 bases from V and 3 bases from J, the junction contained 6 bases not matched to a gene. The CDR3 sequence is 16 residues long. The CDR3 nucleotides are TGTGCCAGCAGCTTTGCCGGGACAGGGTACAATCAGCCCCAGCATTTT. Translating gives CASSFAGTGYNQPQHF. Using reference TRBV5-8 and TRBJ1-5 for the parts outside the CDR3, the full variable domain is EAGVTQSPTHLIKTRGQQATLRCSPISGHTSVYWYQQALGLGLQFLLWYDEGEERNRGNFPPRFSGRQFPNYSSELNVNALELEDSALYLCASSFAGTGYNQPQHFGDGTRLSIL.

The chain combines TRBV25-1 with TRBJ2-5; 7 positions agree with TRBD2. The length of the CDR3 is 15 residues. V lost 5 bases to trimming and J lost 4 bases; unmatched junction nucleotides: 10. CDR1 and CDR2 (germline): MGHDK, SYGVNS. The CDR3 region is CASSPHAGVGETQYF. The CDR3, as DNA: TGTGCCAGCAGTCCTCACGCGGGAGTAGGAGAGACCCAGTACTTC.

This chain uses TRBV11-2 with TRBJ2-1; 8 bases fit TRBD1. V lost 2 bases, J lost 4 bases, and 10 bases stayed unmatched. Germline V gene data show CDR1 as SGHAT and CDR2 as FQNNGV. The CDR3 spans 17 residues. The CDR3, as DNA: TGTGCCAGCAGCTTAAGACCCGGGACAGGTATTTACAATGAGCAGTTCTTC. It encodes CASSLRPGTGIYNEQFF.

The chain joins TRBV7-7 to TRBJ2-1; 7 nucleotides line up with TRBD1. V shed 1 base and J 5 bases; nucleotides not matched to a gene: 5. The CDR3 is 15 amino acids. The V gene's germline CDR1 is SSHAT and CDR2 FNYEAQ (reference sequence). This chain's CDR3 is CASSLGWTGNNEQFF. CDR3 nucleotide sequence: TGTGCCAGCAGCTTAGGCTGGACAGGTAACAATGAGCAGTTCTTC.

The J gene is TRBJ1-1, the V gene TRBV6-1; D is possibly TRBD1 (5 bases). V was pared by 10 bases and J by 0 bases, with 12 bases between. The germline CDR1 and CDR2 sequences are MNHNS and SASEGT. This CDR3 spans 13 amino acids. CDR3 region: CATFRALNTEAFF. The CDR3 nucleotides read TGTGCCACCTTCAGGGCGTTGAACACTGAAGCTTTCTTT.

The chain carries TRBV7-8 and TRBJ2-1; 7 nucleotides align to TRBD1. The CDR3 covers 14 residues. J lost 5 bases, V lost 8 bases, and 9 bases had no gene match. Germline V CDR1 and CDR2: SGHVS, FQNEAQ. The CDR3 DNA follows: TGTGCCAGCTCTACGCCGGGGACAGACAATGAGCAGTTCTTC. Translation: CASSTPGTDNEQFF. Filled out from reference TRBV7-8 and TRBJ2-1, the complete variable domain reads GAGVSQSPRYKVAKRGQDVALRCDPISGHVSLFWYQQALGQGPEFLTYFQNEAQLDKSGLPSDRFFAERPEGSVSTLKIQRTQQEDSAVYLCASSTPGTDNEQFFGPGTRLTVL.

The V call is TRBV19, the J call TRBJ2-1; D remains unclear. Germline-derived CDR1 and CDR2 are LNHDA and SQIVND (reference sequence). The CDR3 covers 13 residues. With 2 bases removed from V and 7 bases from J, the gap between germline ends came to 9 bases. CDR3: CASSITEINEQFF. In DNA, the CDR3 is TGTGCCAGTAGTATAACTGAAATTAATGAGCAGTTCTTC.

V gene TRBV10-3 combines with J gene TRBJ2-2, with 14 bases aligning to TRBD2. The CDR3 is made up of 18 amino acids. V gave up 6 bases and J gave up 3 bases; unmatched junction bases: 9. Per the germline V gene, CDR1 is ENHRY and CDR2 is SYGVKD. The DNA for the CDR3 is TGTGCCATCAGGGGGACTAGCGGGAGAACGGGTGACACCGGGGAGCTGTTTTTT. This sequence encodes CAIRGTSGRTGDTGELFF.

The chain carries TRBV5-6 and TRBJ1-5, with a possible D match to TRBD1 (6 bases). Per the germline V gene, CDR1 is SGHDT and CDR2 is YYEEEE. V lost 0 bases to trimming and J lost 4 bases, with 8 bases between them. The CDR3 is made up of 14 amino acids. The CDR3 DNA reads as TGTGCCAGCAGCTTGGAGCAGGGGAATCAGCCCCAGCATTTT. Amino acids: CASSLEQGNQPQHF. Filled out from reference TRBV5-6 and TRBJ1-5, the complete variable domain reads DAGVTQSPTHLIKTRGQQVTLRCSPKSGHDTVSWYQQALGQGPQFIFQYYEEEERQRGNFPDRFSGHQFPNYSSELNVNALLLGDSALYLCASSLEQGNQPQHFGDGTRLSIL.

The J gene is TRBJ2-7, the V gene TRBV11-3, with TRBD2 matching 12 bases. Trimming at V came to 1 base and at J to 5 bases, leaving 3 bases not matched to a gene. Germline CDR1 SGHNT, CDR2 YENEEA. This CDR3 comprises 15 residues. As DNA, the CDR3 is TGTGCCAGCAGCTTAGGACTAGCGGGAGTCGACGAGCAGTACTTC. It translates to CASSLGLAGVDEQYF.

This sequence joins TRBV27 and TRBJ2-3, with D perhaps matching TRBD2 (6 bases). This CDR3 is built from 14 residues. Germline CDR1 MNHEY, CDR2 SMNVEV (reference sequence). With 7 bases removed from V and 3 bases from J, the gap between germline ends came to 14 bases. CDR3 DNA sequence: TGTGCCAGCAAGGACTACCGAGCAACAGATACGCAGTATTTT. Its protein product is CASKDYRATDTQYF.

This chain connects TRBV19 to TRBJ1-5, with 8 bases fitting TRBD1. Per germline, CDR1 LNHDA and CDR2 SQIVND (reference sequence). The junction had 7 bases not matched to a gene; V was cut back by 0 bases and J by 6 bases. This CDR3 region has 16 residues. CDR3 coding DNA: TGTGCCAGTAGTATAGAGGGACAGGTTTATTTTCAGCCCCAGCATTTT. Translation gives CASSIEGQVYFQPQHF.

This clone was recorded once. The chain uses TRBV9 and TRBJ2-7; D perhaps matches TRBD1 (6 bases). Germline-derived CDR1 and CDR2 are SGDLS and YYNGEE. This CDR3 has 14 residues. The ends were cut back, 0 bases at V and 4 bases at J, with 11 bases in the middle. CDR3 region: CASSVAGAKYEQYF. As DNA, the CDR3 is TGTGCCAGCAGCGTAGCAGGGGCTAAGTACGAGCAGTACTTC.

J is TRBJ2-7 and V is TRBV5-6, with 10 bases lining up with TRBD2. The CDR3 extends over 14 amino acids. Germline values: CDR1 SGHDT, CDR2 YYEEEE. V shed 4 bases and J 0 bases; nucleotides not matched to a gene: 1. CDR3 coding DNA: TGTGCCAGCAGCCCTAGCGGGAGCTCCTACGAGCAGTACTTC. Its protein is CASSPSGSSYEQYF.

V is TRBV13 and J is TRBJ2-1, with D maybe TRBD2 (6 bases). V lost 2 bases and J 2 bases, leaving 13 bases between the germline ends. This CDR3 region has 16 residues. Germline assignment: CDR1 PRHDT and CDR2 FYEKMQ (reference sequence). CDR3 residues: CASSLPGSRTYNEQFF. CDR3 sequence (DNA): TGTGCCAGCAGCTTACCCGGGAGTAGGACCTACAATGAGCAGTTCTTC.